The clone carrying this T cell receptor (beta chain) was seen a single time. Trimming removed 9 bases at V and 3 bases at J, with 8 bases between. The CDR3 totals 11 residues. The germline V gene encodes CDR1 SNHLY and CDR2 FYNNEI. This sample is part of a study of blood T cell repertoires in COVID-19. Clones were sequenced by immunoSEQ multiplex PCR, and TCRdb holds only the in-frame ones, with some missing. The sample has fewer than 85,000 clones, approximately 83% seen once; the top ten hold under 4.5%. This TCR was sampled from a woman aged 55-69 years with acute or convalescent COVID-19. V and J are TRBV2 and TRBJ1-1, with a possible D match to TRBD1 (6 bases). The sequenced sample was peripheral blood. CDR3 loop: CASQGYTEAFF. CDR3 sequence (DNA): TGTGCCAGTCAGGGGTACACTGAAGCTTTCTTT.